This entry concerns a single TCR beta chain. The data were obtained in a study of blood T cell repertoires in COVID-19. Assay: immunoSEQ multiplex PCR; the TCRdb copy retains only in-frame clones and omits some. This table has 140,000 to 150,000 clones, approximately 85% appearing once. The V gene's germline CDR1 is KGHDR and CDR2 SFDVKD. This CDR3 region has 14 residues. V was clipped by 2 bases and J by 4 bases; unmatched bases: 2. Sequencing used peripheral blood. This rearrangement joins TRBV24-1 to TRBJ2-5, with 8 nucleotides matching TRBD2. The receptor was derived from a woman aged 60-70 years with COVID-19, enrolled during active disease. The CDR3 DNA follows: TGTGCCACCAGTGATTCGGGGGGGACAGAGACCCAGTACTTC. Translating it yields CATSDSGGTETQYF.